This TCR beta chain originates from a study of T cell changes during pregnancy in multiple sclerosis. Assay used: immunoSEQ multiplex PCR; TCRdb lists only in-frame clones, some missing. The sample consists of 35,000 or so clones, roughly nine tenths of them appearing once. CDR1 and CDR2 from the germline V gene are SEHNR and FQNEAQ (reference sequence). There are 14 residues in the CDR3. V lost 1 base, J lost 3 bases, and 10 bases lay in between. The sequence was collected from a female donor with multiple sclerosis, enrolled in a pregnancy study. The V and J genes are TRBV7-9 and TRBJ2-7; D possibly corresponds to TRBD2 (5 bases). Material: CD4+ T cells from peripheral blood mononuclear cells, obtained after pregnancy. Here the CDR3 DNA reads TGTGCCAGCAGCTTAGACCAGCGGCTCTACGAGCAGTACTTC. Its translation is CASSLDQRLYEQYF.